These 10 T cell receptor beta chains were sequenced from one sample in a study of T cells after yellow fever vaccination. In TCRdb, the 5' RACE reads were re-called with MiXCR into one record per CDR3 protein. Of 300,000 to 350,000 distinct CDR3 sequences listed, around 4.5% are singletons. The source material was PBMCs, sampled 15 days after the yellow fever booster vaccination. The receptor set was obtained from a man between 18 and 35 years old who received the YFV17D yellow fever vaccine.

This clonotype occurred a few times. V usage is TRBV5-1 and J usage is TRBJ1-1; D is undetermined. The V gene's germline CDR1 is SGHRS and CDR2 YFSETQ. The CDR3 runs to 18 residues. The V end was cut by 0 bases, the J end by 1 base, with 19 bases between. This CDR3 reads CASSLGLFGPRGNTEAFF. CDR3 bases: TGCGCCAGCAGCTTGGGATTATTCGGCCCCAGAGGGAACACTGAAGCTTTCTTT. Full variable domain (remainder filled in from reference TRBV5-1 and TRBJ1-1): KAGVTQTPRYLIKTRGQQVTLSCSPISGHRSVSWYQQTPGQGLQFLFEYFSETQRNKGNFPGRFSGRQFSNSRSEMNVSTLELGDSALYLCASSLGLFGPRGNTEAFFGQGTRLTVV.

This clonotype was counted at least ten times. One junction end does not reproduce the germline sequence, and a read error may be involved. This chain uses TRBV5-1 with TRBJ2-1; tentatively, D is TRBD1 (5 bases). CDR1 SGHRS and CDR2 YFSETQ come from the germline V gene. The CDR3 runs 13 residues. The CDR3 region is CASSLGQGNEQFF. CDR3 sequence (DNA): TGTGCCAGCAGCTTAGGGCAGGGCAATGAGCAGTTCTTC.

The table lists this clonotype with a few counts. This sequence joins TRBV5-1 and TRBJ1-1; D is perhaps TRBD1 (6 bases). CDR1 is SGHRS, CDR2 YFSETQ, per germline. The CDR3 length is 14 residues. Trimming cost V 0 bases and J 11 bases, with 17 bases left between them. The CDR3: CASSLAGTPESAFF. The CDR3, as DNA: TGCGCCAGCAGCTTGGCCGGGACACCGGAAAGCGCTTTCTTT. Based on the CDR3 plus reference TRBV5-1 and TRBJ1-1, the full variable domain is KAGVTQTPRYLIKTRGQQVTLSCSPISGHRSVSWYQQTPGQGLQFLFEYFSETQRNKGNFPGRFSGRQFSNSRSEMNVSTLELGDSALYLCASSLAGTPESAFFGQGTRLTVV.

This clonotype was seen repeatedly, ten times or more. The chain links TRBV12-3 or TRBV12-4 to TRBJ1-5, with 10 positions matching TRBD1. V shed 5 bases, J shed 10 bases, and the junction held 8 bases outside the gene matches. The CDR3 has 14 residues. CDR3 nucleotides: TGTGCCAGCAGTGGGGGACAGGGGACGGGACCCCAGCATTTT. This codes for CASSGGQGTGPQHF.

The genes are TRBV4-1 and TRBJ1-6, with 8 positions matching TRBD1. CDR1 and CDR2 (germline): MGHRA, YSYEKL. This CDR3 spans 17 amino acids. The V and J ends lost 0 bases and 8 bases, in that order; junction bases with no gene match: 9. In nucleotides, the CDR3 is TGCGCCAGCAGCCAAGATAACAGGGGGAGACAGGATTCACCCCTCCACTTT. Its protein is CASSQDNRGRQDSPLHF.

This clonotype was observed a handful of times. The chain links TRBV6-1 to TRBJ2-7, with 11 bases lining up with TRBD2. Unmatched junction bases numbered 8, after V lost 4 bases and J lost 3 bases. From germline, CDR1 is MNHNS and CDR2 SASEGT. The CDR3 length is 16 residues. The CDR3 loop is CASSVLAGESHYEQYF. The DNA for the CDR3 is TGTGCCAGCAGTGTACTAGCGGGGGAGTCGCACTACGAGCAGTACTTC.

There are a few counts of this clonotype. This chain links TRBV19 with TRBJ2-3, with D possibly being TRBD2 (6 bases). This CDR3 contains 13 residues. The V and J ends lost 7 bases and 3 bases respectively, with 11 bases between them. CDR1 is LNHDA, CDR2 SQIVND, per germline (reference sequence). The CDR3 protein is CASTLRGTDTQYF. CDR3 nucleotides: TGTGCCAGTACCCTCCGGGGGACAGATACGCAGTATTTT.

CDR3 bases: TGCGCCAGCAGCTTGGCACAGGGGATATGGGATGAGCAGTTCTTC. This sequence encodes CASSLAQGIWDEQFF. This sequence joins TRBV5-1 and TRBJ2-1, with 7 bases aligning to TRBD1. CDR1 and CDR2 from the germline V gene are SGHRS and YFSETQ. The CDR3 runs to 15 residues. Losses at the gene ends were 0 bases for V and 8 bases for J; bases not matched to a gene: 8.

This clonotype appeared a few times. The rearrangement links TRBV7-9 to TRBJ1-2; 12 bases map to TRBD1. The ends lost 2 bases at V and 6 bases at J; junction bases unmatched: 7. The CDR3 length is 16 residues. Germline V gene sequence: CDR1 SEHNR, CDR2 FQNEAQ (reference sequence). Written as DNA, the CDR3 is TGTGCCAGCAGCTTACCCACCGGGACAGGGGGCGATGGCTACACCTTC. This gives the protein CASSLPTGTGGDGYTF.

In its sample, this clonotype was seen a few times. This chain links TRBV12-3 or TRBV12-4 with TRBJ2-1, with D maybe TRBD1 (5 bases). The V end was cut by 6 bases, the J end by 8 bases, with 26 bases between. The CDR3 runs 17 residues. The CDR3 sequence is CASSQFKGHFKADEQFF. DNA of the CDR3: TGTGCCAGCAGCCAGTTCAAGGGGCACTTCAAGGCGGATGAGCAGTTCTTC.